The rows below give T cell receptor beta chains drawn from one sample of a study of blood T cell repertoires in COVID-19. This table comes from immunoSEQ multiplex PCR, and its TCRdb copy is limited to in-frame clones, with some not included. The data hold about 140,000 clones, with about 86% observed a single time. The sample comprised peripheral blood. The source of these receptors is a woman aged 55-70 years with acute or convalescent COVID-19. The CDR3 runs from the conserved cysteine through the conserved F or W. D genes are given only for firm matches. Clone size is stated in some rows and not others, as once, few, many or a class when expanded.

size: .
D: TRBD1
J: TRBJ1-2
V: TRBV6-6
DNA: TGTGCCAGCAGTTCCCTGGGGGGACAGGGGGTCTATGGCTACACCTTC
CDR3: CASSSLGGQGVYGYTF

size: .
D: TRBD1
J: TRBJ2-4
V: TRBV14
DNA: TGTGCCAGCAGCCGTAACAGGGGAAACATTCAGTACTTC
CDR3: CASSRNRGNIQYF

size: .
D: TRBD1
J: TRBJ1-4
V: TRBV5-6
DNA: TGTGCCAGCAGCTTAGCGGGACAGGGTAATGAAAAACTGTTTTTT
CDR3: CASSLAGQGNEKLFF

size: .
D: .
J: TRBJ2-2
V: TRBV24-1
DNA: TGTGCCACCAGTGATCCCGACAGACCGAACACCGGGGAGCTGTTTTTT
CDR3: CATSDPDRPNTGELFF

size: .
D: .
J: TRBJ1-2
V: TRBV30
DNA: TGTGCCTGGAGTCGGCGGCGGGGGGGCTATGGCTACACCTTC
CDR3: CAWSRRRGGYGYTF

size: few
D: .
J: TRBJ2-7
V: TRBV10-3
DNA: TGTGCCGGCACCCCGGGCTACGAGCAGTACTTC
CDR3: CAGTPGYEQYF

size: .
D: TRBD2
J: TRBJ2-3
V: TRBV10-3
DNA: TGTGCCATCCTAATCGCCTGGGCGGGGGGCCTAGATACGCAGTATTTT
CDR3: CAILIAWAGGLDTQYF

size: .
D: TRBD2
J: TRBJ2-7
V: TRBV7-3
DNA: TGTGCCAGCAGCGCCCGGGCGGGGGGTCCCTACGAGCAGTACTTC
CDR3: CASSARAGGPYEQYF

size: .
D: TRBD2
J: TRBJ2-1
V: TRBV9
DNA: TGTGCCAGCAGCGGAACTTTACGGGGGGGCTTTTTGGATGAGCAGTTCTTC
CDR3: CASSGTLRGGFLDEQFF

size: .
D: TRBD1
J: TRBJ2-2
V: TRBV9
DNA: TGTGCCAGCAGCGTAGATGGGCAGGGGGCTGGCACCGGGGAGCTGTTTTTT
CDR3: CASSVDGQGAGTGELFF

size: .
D: .
J: TRBJ2-6
V: TRBV28
DNA: TGTGCCAGCGCTAGGCATAGGGGGAGCTCTGGGGCCAACGTCCTGACTTTC
CDR3: CASARHRGSSGANVLTF

size: .
D: TRBD2
J: TRBJ2-7
V: TRBV19
DNA: TGTGCCAGTAGTATAGCCCTGAGGACTAGCGGGGAAACCTATGAGCAGTACTTC
CDR3: CASSIALRTSGETYEQYF

size: .
D: .
J: TRBJ1-1
V: TRBV7-3
DNA: TGTGCCAGCAGCTTACTTAGAGGGACTGAAGCTTTCTTT
CDR3: CASSLLRGTEAFF

size: .
D: TRBD1
J: TRBJ2-7
V: TRBV28
DNA: TGTGCCAGCAGCCTGGACAGGCCGTCCTACGAGCAGTACTTC
CDR3: CASSLDRPSYEQYF

size: .
D: .
J: TRBJ1-5
V: TRBV28
DNA: TGTGCCAGCACGACAGCCGGAAGCAATCAGCCCCAGCATTTT
CDR3: CASTTAGSNQPQHF

size: .
D: .
J: TRBJ1-1
V: TRBV5-1
DNA: TGCGCCAGCAGCTTGGACAGTTTGAACACTGAAGCTTTCTTT
CDR3: CASSLDSLNTEAFF

size: .
D: .
J: TRBJ2-7
V: TRBV5-1
DNA: TGCGCCAGCAGCTTGGCCCAGACAGCGAACCCCTACGAGCAGTACTTC
CDR3: CASSLAQTANPYEQYF

size: .
D: TRBD1
J: TRBJ2-5
V: TRBV6-5
DNA: TGTGCCAGCAACCGGGACAGGGTTCAAGAGACCCAGTACTTC
CDR3: CASNRDRVQETQYF

size: .
D: .
J: TRBJ2-1
V: TRBV7-2
DNA: TGTGCCAGCAGCTTAGGCGGGACCATCCCGAATGAGCAGTTCTTC
CDR3: CASSLGGTIPNEQFF

size: .
D: .
J: TRBJ1-1
V: TRBV28
DNA: TGTGCCAGTTCTCTAAATTGGTCTCGCTTCTTT
CDR3: CASSLNWSRFF

size: .
D: .
J: TRBJ2-7
V: TRBV21-1
DNA: TGTGCCAGCAGCAAAGAGGCCGGGGATCCCTACGAGCAGTACTTC
CDR3: CASSKEAGDPYEQYF

size: .
D: TRBD2
J: TRBJ2-1
V: TRBV3-1/TRBV3-2
DNA: TGTGCCAGCAGCCAAAGTCTAGCGGGGGGTCGTCGGCTCTCCTACAATGAGCAGTTCTTC
CDR3: CASSQSLAGGRRLSYNEQFF

size: .
D: .
J: TRBJ2-3
V: TRBV10-3
DNA: TGTGCCATCAGTGAGTCACTGAGCACAGATACGCAGTATTTT
CDR3: CAISESLSTDTQYF

size: .
D: TRBD2
J: TRBJ2-5
V: TRBV5-6
DNA: TGTGCCAGCAGCCGTCCGGGACTAGCGGGGGTGACCCAGTACTTC
CDR3: CASSRPGLAGVTQYF

size: .
D: .
J: TRBJ1-2
V: TRBV20-1
DNA: TGCAGTGCTAGGGCAGGCTATGGCTACACCTTC
CDR3: CSARAGYGYTF

size: .
D: .
J: TRBJ1-6
V: TRBV15
DNA: TGTGCCACCAGCAGTTCTGGGACAACCTATAATTCACCCCTCCACTTT
CDR3: CATSSSGTTYNSPLHF

size: .
D: .
J: TRBJ2-7
V: TRBV7-9
DNA: TGTGCCAGCAGCTTAGTTGCCAGGTGGTACGAGCAGTACTTC
CDR3: CASSLVARWYEQYF

size: .
D: TRBD2
J: TRBJ2-3
V: TRBV29-1
DNA: TGCAGCGTTGAAGGGTTGCGGGGGGGCCGAGGTACGCAGTATTTT
CDR3: CSVEGLRGGRGTQYF

size: .
D: TRBD2
J: TRBJ2-3
V: TRBV6-2/TRBV6-3
DNA: TGTGCCAGCAGTCCGGGACTAGCTCCCTCCCGCACAGATACGCAGTATTTT
CDR3: CASSPGLAPSRTDTQYF